This entry lists 15 T cell receptor beta chains sequenced from one sample in a study of early T cells in non-severe SARS-CoV-2 infection. TCRdb re-derived calls from the 5' RACE reads in MiXCR, one entry per CDR3 protein. The sample contains roughly 120,000 distinct CDR3 sequences, 15% of which appear only once. Sequenced: whole blood. Receptors were obtained from an adult who was a healthcare worker with PCR-confirmed SARS-CoV-2 infection or an uninfected control (not recorded which).

The chain employs TRBV20-1 and TRBJ2-3, with D unclear. Trimming shortened V by 4 bases and J by 5 bases, and 10 bases separated the two germline ends. The CDR3 has 12 residues. Germline V gene lookup returns CDR1 DFQATT and CDR2 SNEGSKA (reference sequence). The CDR3 protein is CSATPAEDTQYF. For the CDR3, the DNA is TGCAGTGCTACCCCGGCAGAAGATACGCAGTATTTT.

The V gene is TRBV2, the J gene TRBJ2-4; TRBD1 might be the D (6 bases). This CDR3 spans 17 amino acids. Trimming took 0 bases from V and 0 from J, leaving 12 bases between them. Germline loops: CDR1 SNHLY, CDR2 FYNNEI. The CDR3 region has the DNA TGTGCCAGCAGTGAAGCCGGGACATCTATAGCCAAAAACATTCAGTACTTC. It is translated as CASSEAGTSIAKNIQYF.

V and J are TRBV29-1 and TRBJ2-1, with D perhaps given as TRBD1 or TRBD2 (5 bases each). The ends were cut back, 3 bases at V and 0 bases at J, with 12 bases in the middle. Germline CDR1 and CDR2: SQVTM and ANQGSEA. This CDR3 spans 15 amino acids. CDR3 amino acids: CSVDSRGRSYNEQFF. In DNA, the CDR3 is TGCAGCGTTGACTCGAGGGGCCGCTCCTACAATGAGCAGTTCTTC.

V is TRBV3-1 and J is TRBJ2-1; unclear D gene. Deletions cut 1 base from V and 1 base from J, with 17 bases between. This CDR3 spans 18 amino acids. Germline CDR1 LGHDT, CDR2 YNNKEL (reference sequence). The CDR3 is CASSQGSGAHLSYNEQFF. The CDR3 DNA is TGTGCCAGCAGCCAAGGGTCGGGCGCCCATCTTTCCTACAATGAGCAGTTCTTC.

The sample holds a few counts of this clonotype. This chain joins TRBV12-3 or TRBV12-4 and TRBJ1-1; D is undetermined. V was clipped by 7 bases and J by 1 base, with 19 bases between them. The CDR3 is made up of 16 amino acids. CDR3: CASTTEVGRGNTEAFF. Written as DNA, the CDR3 is TGTGCCAGCACCACCGAGGTAGGGCGAGGGAACACTGAAGCTTTCTTT.

In regard to this clonotype: The conserved closing phenylalanine or tryptophan is absent in this CDR3, likely reflecting a read error. The genes are TRBV2 and TRBJ1-5; D is perhaps TRBD1 (6 bases). Germline V gives CDR1 SNHLY, CDR2 FYNNEI. V lost 4 bases and J lost 7, with 17 bases in between. The CDR3 consists of 15 residues. The CDR3 sequence: CASSGDTGKGQPQHY. CDR3 DNA: TGTGCCAGCAGTGGGGACACAGGGAAAGGCCAGCCCCAGCATTAT.

This chain uses TRBV7-9 with TRBJ2-1; the match to TRBD2 covers 7 bases. The germline V gene has CDR1 SEHNR and CDR2 FQNEAQ (reference sequence). The CDR3 contains 12 residues. Unmatched junction bases numbered 8, after V lost 9 bases and J lost 9 bases. The chain's CDR3 is CARDHPSGEQFF. For the CDR3, the DNA is TGTGCCAGGGACCATCCTAGCGGTGAGCAGTTCTTC.

V usage is TRBV7-6 and J usage is TRBJ2-1; TRBD1 agrees at 7 bases. Germline lookup yields CDR1 SGHVS and CDR2 FNYEAQ. With V trimmed by 5 bases and J by 7 bases, 8 bases remained unmatched. The CDR3 is made up of 14 amino acids. The CDR3 nucleotides are TGTGCCAGCAGCCCCCGGGACAGATTAAATGAGCAGTTCTTC. Encoded protein: CASSPRDRLNEQFF.

The rearrangement links TRBV3-1 to TRBJ2-1, with D perhaps matching TRBD2 (6 bases). Between the trimmed V and J ends, which lost 0 bases and 7 bases, there was a span of 22 bases. Germline CDR1 is LGHDT and CDR2 is YNNKEL (reference sequence). The CDR3 has 18 amino acids. CDR3 loop: CASSQDQWAGWHPNEQFF. CDR3 DNA: TGTGCCAGCAGCCAAGATCAGTGGGCGGGATGGCATCCTAATGAGCAGTTCTTC.

The gene calls are TRBV29-1 and TRBJ1-1; D ambiguous. The CDR3 extends over 14 amino acids. Trimming shortened V by 5 bases and J by 0 bases, and 13 bases separated the two germline ends. Germline CDR1 and CDR2: SQVTM and ANQGSEA. As DNA, the CDR3 is TGCAGCGTTCTTCCGATCCCCATGAACACTGAAGCTTTCTTT. Protein sequence: CSVLPIPMNTEAFF.

CDR3 in DNA: TGTGCCAGCAGCTTACTAGTTGCCGGGGAGCTGTTTTTT. This codes for CASSLLVAGELFF. The rearrangement links TRBV11-2 to TRBJ2-2; no clear D gene. Trimming took 2 bases from V and 6 from J, leaving 7 bases between them. Per germline, CDR1 SGHAT and CDR2 FQNNGV. This CDR3 comprises 13 residues. The variable domain in full, with the rest retrieved from reference TRBV11-2 and TRBJ2-2, is EAGVAQSPRYKIIEKRQSVAFWCNPISGHATLYWYQQILGQGPKLLIQFQNNGVVDDSQLPKDRFSAERLKGVDSTLKIQPAKLEDSAVYLCASSLLVAGELFFGEGSRLTVL.

The gene calls are TRBV7-9 and TRBJ2-1; perhaps TRBD1 as D (6 bases). The CDR3 is made up of 14 amino acids. Germline CDR1 reads SEHNR; CDR2 reads FQNEAQ (reference sequence). V lost 0 bases, J lost 9 bases, and 12 bases lay in between. The DNA of the CDR3 is TGTGCCAGCAGCTTAGCGGGCAGGGGAAGTGAGCAGTTCTTC. Translating it yields CASSLAGRGSEQFF.

This clonotype has at least ten counts. This chain uses TRBV2 with TRBJ2-1; 7 nucleotides agree with TRBD1. In germline, CDR1 is SNHLY, CDR2 FYNNEI. This CDR3 is 12 amino acids long. Germline trimming cut 10 bases from V and 8 bases from J; bases unmatched to any gene: 8. The CDR3 nucleotides read TGTGCCATCGGACAGGAGGAGGATGAGCAGTTCTTC. It translates to CAIGQEEDEQFF.

The V call is TRBV6-2 or TRBV6-3, the J call TRBJ1-6; no clear D. This CDR3 is 16 amino acids long. V was pared by 6 bases and J by 4 bases, with 16 bases between. CDR1 is MNHEY, CDR2 SVGEGT, per germline. CDR3 loop: CASSTVAVGYNSPLHF. The CDR3 nucleotides read TGTGCCAGCAGCACGGTGGCAGTGGGATATAATTCACCCCTCCACTTT.

The rearrangement uses TRBV5-5 and TRBJ2-4; D is uncertain. Looked up from germline, CDR1 is SGHKS and CDR2 is YYEKEE (reference sequence). The V end was cut by 6 bases, the J end by 1 base, with 11 bases between. The length of the CDR3 is 14 residues. CDR3 region: CASMLSFAKNIQYF. The CDR3 nucleotides are TGTGCCAGCATGCTAAGTTTTGCCAAAAACATTCAGTACTTC.